A single sample is the source of the 32 T cell receptor beta chains below, sequenced in a study of vaccination effects on CD4 cells after COVID-19. No antigen has been assigned to these receptors. The table came from immunoSEQ multiplex PCR; TCRdb's copy has only in-frame clones and leaves some out. The repertoire holds tens of thousands of clones, with 65% to 85% as singletons. Prior to sequencing, the ViraFEST assay stimulated PBMC with viral peptide pools, which expanded the antigen-specific CD4+ T cells. Cells that had been cultured for 10 days were the source of isolated CD4+ T cells. The person acquired a PCR-confirmed SARS-CoV-2 infection between March and December 2020. The sequenced sample was CD4+ T cells from PBMCs cultured with HIV peptides, obtained before COVID-19 vaccination. Regarding subset: HIV-1 Nef peptide pool negative control/reference culture. The receptors were sampled from a human donor who had a prior SARS-CoV-2 infection.

This clone was seen a few times. CDR3 nucleotide sequence: TGCGCCAGCAGCCACCCCGTCAAGAACACCGGGGAGCTGTTTTTT. This encodes CASSHPVKNTGELFF. The chain joins TRBV4-1 to TRBJ2-2; D not certain. Between the trimmed V and J ends, which lost 3 bases and 1 base, there was a span of 9 bases. Looked up from germline, CDR1 is MGHRA and CDR2 is YSYEKL. CDR3 length: 15 residues.

The V gene is TRBV19, the J gene TRBJ2-4; D possibly corresponds to TRBD2 (6 bases). CDR1 is LNHDA and CDR2 is SQIVND in the germline V gene (reference sequence). CDR3 length: 16 amino acids. V shed 7 bases and J shed 1 base, with 17 bases lying between them. Here the CDR3 DNA reads TGTGCCAGTACCAAAAACCCAGGGAGGGCCAAAAACATTCAGTACTTC. Translation: CASTKNPGRAKNIQYF.

This rearrangement joins TRBV11-2 to TRBJ2-7, with a possible D match to TRBD1 (5 bases). Germline-derived CDR1 and CDR2 are SGHAT and FQNNGV. V shed 0 bases and J shed 3 bases, with 9 bases lying between them. The CDR3 contains 14 residues. The CDR3 sequence: CASSLDRQNYEQYF. In DNA form, the CDR3 reads TGTGCCAGCAGCTTAGATCGACAGAACTACGAGCAGTACTTC.

This clone was seen once. This sequence joins TRBV27 and TRBJ2-1, with 10 nucleotides matching TRBD2. CDR1 and CDR2 (germline): MNHEY, SMNVEV (reference sequence). This CDR3 comprises 20 residues. V trimming: 5 bases; J trimming: 7 bases; junction bases outside the gene matches: 23. The CDR3 sequence is CASSPTYFRLAGAVRNEQFF. In nucleotides, the CDR3 is TGTGCCAGCAGTCCTACCTATTTTAGACTAGCGGGCGCAGTTAGGAATGAGCAGTTCTTC.

This clone was observed once. The chain combines TRBV7-2 with TRBJ2-1; D gene ambiguous. Germline loops: CDR1 SGHTA, CDR2 FQGNSA. V was pared by 3 bases and J by 0 bases, with 9 bases between. The CDR3 extends over 15 amino acids. CDR3 protein: CASSLVASSYNEQFF. The CDR3, as DNA: TGTGCCAGCAGCTTGGTGGCCAGCTCCTACAATGAGCAGTTCTTC. The full variable domain, with the rest looked up from reference TRBV7-2 and TRBJ2-1, is GAGVSQSPSNKVTEKGKDVELRCDPISGHTALYWYRQSLGQGLEFLIYFQGNSAPDKSGLPSDRFSAERTGGSVSTLTIQRTQQEDSAVYLCASSLVASSYNEQFFGPGTRLTVL.

V usage is TRBV18 and J usage is TRBJ2-7; the D gene is possibly TRBD2 (5 bases). The CDR3 spans 15 residues. Trimming removed 3 bases at V and 7 bases at J, with 19 bases between. Germline V gives CDR1 KGHSH, CDR2 LQKENI. For the CDR3, the DNA is TGTGCCAGCTCACCGAAAGCCGGGGAATATGGGGAGCAGTACTTC. It specifies CASSPKAGEYGEQYF.

This CDR3 reads CASSSLAGEWDTQYF. CDR3 DNA: TGTGCCAGCAGTTCACTAGCGGGAGAATGGGATACGCAGTATTTT. The V call is TRBV7-6, the J call TRBJ2-3; 11 nucleotides match TRBD2. J gave up 6 bases and V 6 bases, and 8 bases lay outside the gene matches. The CDR3 is made up of 15 amino acids. Germline V gene data show CDR1 as SGHVS and CDR2 as FNYEAQ.

The CDR3 region has the DNA TGTGCCAGCAGCTTAGTTGGGGGGACCGGGGAGCTGTTTTTT. As protein: CASSLVGGTGELFF. The chain recombines TRBV11-3 with TRBJ2-2; weak D call: TRBD2 (6 bases). CDR1 and CDR2 from the germline V gene are SGHNT and YENEEA. The CDR3 loop spans 14 amino acids. The ends were cut back, 1 base at V and 5 bases at J, with 8 bases in the middle.

The genes are TRBV19 and TRBJ1-2, with TRBD1 identical over 7 bases. Germline values: CDR1 LNHDA, CDR2 SQIVND (reference sequence). After removal of 8 bases from V and 0 bases from J, the junction contained 12 bases not matched to a gene. The CDR3 is made up of 16 amino acids. CDR3 in amino acids: CASGGQGQRSNYGYTF. In DNA form, the CDR3 reads TGTGCCAGTGGGGGGCAGGGACAGAGATCTAACTATGGCTACACCTTC.

The table lists this clone with a few counts. The chain couples TRBV12-3 or TRBV12-4 to TRBJ2-7; D remains ambiguous. Trimming removed 6 bases at V and 0 bases at J, with 9 bases between. This CDR3 has 13 amino acids. This CDR3 reads CASRTLNSYEQYF. Written as DNA, the CDR3 is TGTGCCAGCAGAACCCTAAACTCCTACGAGCAGTACTTC.

This chain joins TRBV11-2 and TRBJ2-5; perhaps TRBD2 as D (5 bases). In germline, CDR1 is SGHAT, CDR2 FQNNGV. V was trimmed by 5 bases and J by 5 bases, leaving 15 bases between them. CDR3 length equals 14 residues. The CDR3 sequence is CASSHGLTGETQYF. The CDR3, as DNA: TGTGCCAGCAGCCACGGGCTGACGGGGGAGACCCAGTACTTC.

The genes are TRBV18 and TRBJ1-1; no firm D call. The CDR3 loop spans 15 amino acids. Between the trimmed V and J ends, which lost 2 bases and 1 base, there was a span of 11 bases. Germline V lookup: CDR1 KGHSH, CDR2 LQKENI. The CDR3 DNA sequence: TGTGCCAGCTCACCATATTCCGACGGGAACACTGAAGCTTTCTTT. This encodes CASSPYSDGNTEAFF. The full variable domain, completed using reference TRBV18 and TRBJ1-1, is NAGVMQNPRHLVRRRGQEARLRCSPMKGHSHVYWYRQLPEEGLKFMVYLQKENIIDESGMPKERFSAEFPKEGPSILRIQQVVRGDSAAYFCASSPYSDGNTEAFFGQGTRLTVV.

The chain is built from TRBV2 and TRBJ2-5; the match to TRBD2 covers 13 bases. Trimming took 10 bases from V and 3 from J; bases not matched to a gene: 5. Germline CDR1 is SNHLY and CDR2 is FYNNEI. This CDR3 spans 14 amino acids. The CDR3 spells CATGTSGAEETQYF. The CDR3 DNA reads TGTGCCACCGGGACTAGCGGGGCAGAAGAGACCCAGTACTTC.

V usage is TRBV9 and J usage is TRBJ2-7; D may be TRBD1 (5 bases). V was clipped by 4 bases and J by 1 base, with 15 bases between them. Germline CDR1 reads SGDLS; CDR2 reads YYNGEE. The CDR3 length is 15 residues. CDR3 in DNA: TGTGCCAGCAGCCCCCAGGGCTTGGGGTCCTACGAGCAGTACTTC. This translates into CASSPQGLGSYEQYF.

The genes are TRBV10-1 and TRBJ2-1; 8 bases map to TRBD2. Unmatched junction bases numbered 11, after V lost 5 bases and J lost 2 bases. Germline V lookup: CDR1 WNHNN, CDR2 SYGVQD (reference sequence). CDR3 length: 17 amino acids. DNA for the CDR3: TGCGCCAGCAGTTTTACCCCACCCGGGAGGGCCTACAATGAGCAGTTCTTC. Encoded protein: CASSFTPPGRAYNEQFF.

The J gene is TRBJ2-3, the V gene TRBV19; no clear D gene. Germline CDR1 LNHDA, CDR2 SQIVND (reference sequence). Trimming stripped 8 bases from V and 4 bases from J, with 7 bases between. This CDR3 has 11 residues. The CDR3 here is CASGVADTQYF. The CDR3 DNA is TGTGCCAGTGGGGTGGCAGATACGCAGTATTTT.

In nucleotides, the CDR3 is TGTGCCAGCAGTGCCGGGGAGCACGGGACCCAGTACTTC. This encodes CASSAGEHGTQYF. The chain combines TRBV12-3 or TRBV12-4 with TRBJ2-5; possible D gene TRBD2, 5 bases. The CDR3 covers 13 residues. Between the trimmed V and J ends, which lost 5 bases and 7 bases, there was a span of 14 bases.

This clone was recorded only once. The chain joins TRBV20-1 to TRBJ1-1, with a possible D match to TRBD1 (5 bases). The CDR3 runs 14 residues. Deletions cut 3 bases from V and 5 bases from J, with 16 bases between. Germline CDR1 reads DFQATT; CDR2 reads SNEGSKA (reference sequence). CDR3 coding DNA: TGCAGTGCTAGTCGTCCCGGGGGTTATACTGAAGCTTTCTTT. Translated, it gives CSASRPGGYTEAFF.

This clone was recorded only once. This rearrangement joins TRBV2 to TRBJ1-4; D is uncertain. V gave up 5 bases and J gave up 7 bases, with 14 bases separating them. In germline, CDR1 is SNHLY, CDR2 FYNNEI. There are 14 residues in the CDR3. DNA for the CDR3: TGTGCCAGCAGTCCGACCCCGACGGGTGAAAAACTGTTTTTT. It is translated as CASSPTPTGEKLFF.

The chain uses TRBV30 and TRBJ1-2, with D tentatively TRBD1 (6 bases). V was clipped by 4 bases and J by 2 bases, with 8 bases between them. The germline gives CDR1 GTSNPN, CDR2 SVGIG (reference sequence). The CDR3 contains 12 residues. CDR3 protein: CAWNRVNYGYTF. The CDR3 DNA follows: TGTGCCTGGAACAGGGTAAACTATGGCTACACCTTC.

The V and J genes are TRBV7-6 and TRBJ1-2; 9 bases fit TRBD1. Germline trimming cut 3 bases from V and 3 bases from J; bases unmatched to any gene: 5. The V gene's germline CDR1 is SGHVS and CDR2 FNYEAQ. The CDR3 is 15 amino acids. The CDR3 DNA sequence: TGTGCCAGCAGCTTGGAGACAGGGGGGTACTATGGCTACACCTTC. It specifies CASSLETGGYYGYTF.

In DNA form, the CDR3 reads TGTGCCAGCAGCTTACAGGGAGGGGCAGAGACCCAGTACTTC. Residues: CASSLQGGAETQYF. The rearrangement joins TRBV7-3 to TRBJ2-5; 7 bases match TRBD2. The CDR3 loop spans 14 amino acids. CDR1 and CDR2 (germline): SGHTA, FQGTGA. With V trimmed by 2 bases and J by 4 bases, 4 bases remained unmatched.

This clone turned up a few times. The chain has TRBV19 and TRBJ2-3, with D hard to call. The ends were cut back, 10 bases at V and 4 bases at J, with 15 bases in the middle. Per the germline V gene, CDR1 is LNHDA and CDR2 is SQIVND (reference sequence). CDR3 size: 13 residues. This chain's CDR3 is CATRISGADTQYF. The CDR3 nucleotides are TGTGCCACCCGGATTAGTGGGGCAGATACGCAGTATTTT. The full variable domain, with the rest looked up from reference TRBV19 and TRBJ2-3, is DGGITQSPKYLFRKEGQNVTLSCEQNLNHDAMYWYRQDPGQGLRLIYYSQIVNDFQKGDIAEGYSVSREKKESFPLTVTSAQKNPTAFYLCATRISGADTQYFGPGTRLTVL.

The V and J genes are TRBV7-6 and TRBJ2-7, with no clear D. V lost 1 base and J lost 0, with 10 bases in between. Germline loops: CDR1 SGHVS, CDR2 FNYEAQ. The CDR3 contains 15 residues. As DNA, the CDR3 is TGTGCCAGCAGCTTAGACTTAGGCGTCTCCTACGAGCAGTACTTC. Its protein product is CASSLDLGVSYEQYF.

The chain recombines TRBV19 with TRBJ2-5; D may match TRBD1 or TRBD2 (5 bases each). V was cut by 8 bases and J by 2 bases, with 18 bases left in between. Germline CDR1 is LNHDA and CDR2 is SQIVND (reference sequence). The CDR3 is made up of 15 amino acids. The DNA of the CDR3 is TGTGCCAGTGCCCCGGGACCGGGCCAACAAGAGACCCAGTACTTC. The encoded protein is CASAPGPGQQETQYF.

This rearrangement joins TRBV7-8 to TRBJ2-3; 14 bases line up with TRBD2. CDR1 and CDR2 from the germline V gene are SGHVS and FQNEAQ. This CDR3 has 13 residues. The V gene end was trimmed by 11 bases and the J gene end by 5 bases; junction bases not matched to a gene: 3. This CDR3 reads CASGLAGGDTQYF. As DNA, the CDR3 is TGTGCCTCTGGACTAGCGGGAGGAGATACGCAGTATTTT.

This chain joins TRBV5-1 and TRBJ2-7, with D uncertain. Trimming took 1 base from V and 1 from J, leaving 6 bases between them. The CDR3 contains 13 residues. Germline V lookup: CDR1 SGHRS, CDR2 YFSETQ. The CDR3 is CASSLTGSYEQYF. CDR3 bases: TGCGCCAGCAGCTTGACCGGATCCTACGAGCAGTACTTC.

The CDR3 protein is CASSMQVGVTGELFF. CDR3 DNA: TGTGCCAGCAGCATGCAGGTTGGGGTCACCGGGGAGCTGTTTTTT. The chain employs TRBV9 and TRBJ2-2; no reliable D call. With 4 bases removed from V and 4 bases from J, the gap between germline ends came to 14 bases. Per the germline V gene, CDR1 is SGDLS and CDR2 is YYNGEE. This CDR3 has 15 residues.

This clone was observed a handful of times. This chain links TRBV11-1 with TRBJ2-5, with D possibly called TRBD1 or TRBD2 (5 bases each). The germline V gene encodes CDR1 SGHAT and CDR2 FQDESV (reference sequence). V was clipped by 6 bases and J by 0 bases, with 17 bases between them. The CDR3 sequence is 16 residues long. CDR3 protein: CASSLSRGGYQETQYF. The CDR3 nucleotides are TGTGCCAGCAGTTTGAGTCGGGGCGGGTACCAAGAGACCCAGTACTTC.

This clone was observed a few times. The chain combines TRBV3-1 (or the pseudogene TRBV3-2) with TRBJ2-5; unclear D gene. CDR1 and CDR2 (germline): LGHDT, YNNKEL (reference sequence). CDR3 length: 15 residues. With 4 bases removed from V and 5 bases from J, the gap between germline ends came to 17 bases. The CDR3 here is CASSLYRAERETQYF. CDR3 bases: TGTGCCAGCAGCCTGTACCGGGCGGAGAGGGAGACCCAGTACTTC.

The V and J genes are TRBV5-1 and TRBJ1-1; weak D call: TRBD1 (5 bases). With 7 bases removed from V and 3 bases from J, the gap between germline ends came to 10 bases. This CDR3 contains 12 residues. Germline CDR1 is SGHRS and CDR2 is YFSETQ. CDR3 protein: CASGRDDTEAFF. In DNA form, the CDR3 reads TGCGCCAGCGGGAGGGACGACACTGAAGCTTTCTTT. Based on the CDR3 plus reference TRBV5-1 and TRBJ1-1, the full variable domain is KAGVTQTPRYLIKTRGQQVTLSCSPISGHRSVSWYQQTPGQGLQFLFEYFSETQRNKGNFPGRFSGRQFSNSRSEMNVSTLELGDSALYLCASGRDDTEAFFGQGTRLTVV.

This clone showed up just a few times. This chain joins TRBV30 and TRBJ2-1; the match to TRBD2 covers 9 bases. Trimming removed 1 base from V and 8 bases from J; junction bases left unmatched: 12. Germline lookup yields CDR1 GTSNPN and CDR2 SVGIG (reference sequence). The CDR3 runs to 16 residues. CDR3 bases: TGTGCCTGGAGTGGCGGTAGCGGGAGAACTGGGGATGAGCAGTTCTTC. Amino acids: CAWSGGSGRTGDEQFF.